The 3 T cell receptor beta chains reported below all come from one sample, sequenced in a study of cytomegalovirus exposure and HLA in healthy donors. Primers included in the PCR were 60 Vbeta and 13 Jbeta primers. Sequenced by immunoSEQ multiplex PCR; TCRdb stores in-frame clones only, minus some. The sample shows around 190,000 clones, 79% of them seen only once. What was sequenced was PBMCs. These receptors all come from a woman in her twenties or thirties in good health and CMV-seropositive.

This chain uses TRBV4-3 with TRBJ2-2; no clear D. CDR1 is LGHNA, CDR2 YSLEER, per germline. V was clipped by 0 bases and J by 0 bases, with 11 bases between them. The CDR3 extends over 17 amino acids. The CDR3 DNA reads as TGCGCCAGCAGCCAAGATTCGGTAGTCTCGAACACCGGGGAGCTGTTTTTT. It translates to CASSQDSVVSNTGELFF.

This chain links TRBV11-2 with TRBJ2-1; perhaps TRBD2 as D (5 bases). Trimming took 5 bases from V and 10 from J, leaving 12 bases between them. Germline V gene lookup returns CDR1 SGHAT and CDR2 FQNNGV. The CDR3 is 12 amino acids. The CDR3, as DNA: TGTGCCAGCAGCAACCCGGGGAGCGAGCAGTTCTTC. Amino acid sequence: CASSNPGSEQFF.

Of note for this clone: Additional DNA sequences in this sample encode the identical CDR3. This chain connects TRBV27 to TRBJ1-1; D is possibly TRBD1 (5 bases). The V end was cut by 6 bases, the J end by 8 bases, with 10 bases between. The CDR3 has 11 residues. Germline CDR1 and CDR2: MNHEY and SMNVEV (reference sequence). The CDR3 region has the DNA TGTGCCAGCAGCTCAGGGTTCGAAGCTTTCTTT. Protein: CASSSGFEAFF.